The clone carrying this T cell receptor (beta chain) was picked up many times. The entry originates in a study of read filtering for tumor transcriptome and immune sequencing. This library used roughly 0.4 ug RNA and molecular barcoded adaptors spanning alpha/delta and beta/gamma chains. TCRdb redid the calling of the reads with MiXCR, one entry per CDR3 protein. The table lists around 65,000 distinct CDR3 sequences, around 18% of them singletons. V gave up 1 base and J gave up 1 base, with 5 bases separating them. The CDR3 is 14 residues long. The germline V gene encodes CDR1 SGHTA and CDR2 FQGTGA. Every patient had bone marrow sampled while the disease was active.

The sequenced sample consisted of a population of CD138-negative cells sorted from bone marrow. The chain has TRBV7-3 and TRBJ2-1; D uncertain. This receptor was taken from a donor aged 40 or older with multiple myeloma. The CDR3 region has the DNA TGTGCCAGCAGCTTAAGGCCTTCCTACAATGAGCAGTTCTTC. This translates into CASSLRPSYNEQFF.